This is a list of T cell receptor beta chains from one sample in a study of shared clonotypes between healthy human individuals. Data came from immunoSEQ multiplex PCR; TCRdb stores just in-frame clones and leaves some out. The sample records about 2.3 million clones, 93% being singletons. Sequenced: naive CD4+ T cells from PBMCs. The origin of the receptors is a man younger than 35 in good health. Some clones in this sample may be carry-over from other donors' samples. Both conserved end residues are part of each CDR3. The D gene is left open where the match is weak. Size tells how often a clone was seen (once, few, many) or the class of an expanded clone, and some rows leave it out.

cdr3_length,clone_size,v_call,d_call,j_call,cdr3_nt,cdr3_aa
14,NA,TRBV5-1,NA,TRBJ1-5,TGCGCCAGCAGCCCAGACAGTAGTGCTCAGCCCCAGCATTTT,CASSPDSSAQPQHF
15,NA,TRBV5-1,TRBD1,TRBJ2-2,TGCGCCAGCAGCTTGGGGGACAGAAACACCGGGGAGCTGTTTTTT,CASSLGDRNTGELFF
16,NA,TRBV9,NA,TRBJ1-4,TGTGCCAGCAGCTCCCGACTCGGGGCCTCTAATGAAAAACTGTTTTTT,CASSSRLGASNEKLFF
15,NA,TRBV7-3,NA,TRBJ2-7,TGTGCCAGCAGCTTACGTGGGCGCGGTTTGGGCGAGCAGTACTTC,CASSLRGRGLGEQYF
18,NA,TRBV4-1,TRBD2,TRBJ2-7,TGCGCCAGCAGCCGGTTGGGACTAGCGGGAAGGGTCGGCTACGAGCAGTACTTC,CASSRLGLAGRVGYEQYF
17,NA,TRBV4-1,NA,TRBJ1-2,TGCGCCAGCAGCCAAGTATCCGGGGTCCTGCGGGGCTATGGCTACACCTTC,CASSQVSGVLRGYGYTF
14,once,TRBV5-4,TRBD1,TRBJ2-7,TGTGCCAGCAGTAGGGGACAGGCGAACTACGAGCAGTACTTC,CASSRGQANYEQYF
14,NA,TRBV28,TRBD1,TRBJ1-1,TGTGCCAGCAGCTCGACAGGGGGCGGCACTGAAGCTTTCTTT,CASSSTGGGTEAFF
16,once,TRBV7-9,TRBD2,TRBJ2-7,TGTGCCAGCAGCTTATTTCGGGCTAGCGGGAGCTACGAGCAGTACTTC,CASSLFRASGSYEQYF
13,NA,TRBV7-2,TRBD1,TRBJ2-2,TGTGCCAGCGACAGGGCGAACACCGGGGAGCTGTTTTTT,CASDRANTGELFF
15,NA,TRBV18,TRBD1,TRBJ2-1,TGTGCCAGCTCACCGGGGACAGGGAGGTGGGGTGAGCAGTTCTTC,CASSPGTGRWGEQFF
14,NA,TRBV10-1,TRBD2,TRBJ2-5,TGCGCCAGCAGTGGTAGCGGGGCGGGAGAGACCCAGTACTTC,CASSGSGAGETQYF
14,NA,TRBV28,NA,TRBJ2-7,TGTGCCAGCAGGTCCGGGACACAAGCCTACGAGCAGTACTTC,CASRSGTQAYEQYF
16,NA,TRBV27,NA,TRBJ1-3,TGTGCCAGCAGTTTGGGGCCGGGCGCTTCTGGAAACACCATATATTTT,CASSLGPGASGNTIYF
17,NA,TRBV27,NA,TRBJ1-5,TGTGCCAGCAGGAATCTACTGGGGGGGGATAGCAATCAGCCCCAGCATTTT,CASRNLLGGDSNQPQHF
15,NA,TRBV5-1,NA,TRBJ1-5,TGCGCCTGCCGGGTAGGGCCCGGGGGCAATCAGCCCCAGCATTTT,CACRVGPGGNQPQHF
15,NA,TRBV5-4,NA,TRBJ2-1,TGTGCCAGCAGCTTGCGACGGCAGGGGAGCGATGAGCAGTTCTTC,CASSLRRQGSDEQFF